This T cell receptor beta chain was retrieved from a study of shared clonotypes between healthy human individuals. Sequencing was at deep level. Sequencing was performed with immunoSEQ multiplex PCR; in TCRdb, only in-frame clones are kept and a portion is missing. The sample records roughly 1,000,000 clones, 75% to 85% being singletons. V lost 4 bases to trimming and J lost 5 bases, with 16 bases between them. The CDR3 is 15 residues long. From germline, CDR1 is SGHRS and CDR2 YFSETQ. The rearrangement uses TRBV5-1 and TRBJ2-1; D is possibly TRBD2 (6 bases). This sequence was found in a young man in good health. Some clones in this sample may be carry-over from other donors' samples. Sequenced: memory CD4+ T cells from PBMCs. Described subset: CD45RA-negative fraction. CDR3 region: CASSPGPIADNEQFF. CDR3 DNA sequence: TGCGCCAGCAGCCCGGGCCCCATAGCGGACAATGAGCAGTTCTTC.